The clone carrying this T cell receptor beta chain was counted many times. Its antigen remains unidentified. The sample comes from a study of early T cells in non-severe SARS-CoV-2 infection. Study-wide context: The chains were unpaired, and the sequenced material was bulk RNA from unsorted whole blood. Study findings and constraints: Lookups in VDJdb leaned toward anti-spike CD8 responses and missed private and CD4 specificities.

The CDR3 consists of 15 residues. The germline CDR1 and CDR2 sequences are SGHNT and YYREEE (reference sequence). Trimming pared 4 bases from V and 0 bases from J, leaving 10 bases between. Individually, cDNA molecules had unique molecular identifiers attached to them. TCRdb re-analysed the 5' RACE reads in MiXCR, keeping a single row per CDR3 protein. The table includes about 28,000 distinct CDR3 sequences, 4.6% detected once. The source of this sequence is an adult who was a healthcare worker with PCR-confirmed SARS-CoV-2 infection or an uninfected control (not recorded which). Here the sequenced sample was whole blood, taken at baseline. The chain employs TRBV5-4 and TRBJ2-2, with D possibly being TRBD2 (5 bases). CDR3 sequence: CASSPDGTNTGELFF. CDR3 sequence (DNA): TGTGCCAGCAGCCCAGACGGGACGAACACCGGGGAGCTGTTTTTT. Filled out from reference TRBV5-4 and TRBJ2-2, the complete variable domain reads ETGVTQSPTHLIKTRGQQVTLRCSSQSGHNTVSWYQQALGQGPQFIFQYYREEENGRGNFPPRFSGLQFPNYSSELNVNALELDDSALYLCASSPDGTNTGELFFGEGSRLTVL.